These 16 T cell receptor beta chains share one sample of origin, sequenced in a study of shared clonotypes between healthy human individuals. Libraries were prepared by immunoSEQ multiplex PCR; TCRdb keeps only in-frame clonotypes and omits some of them. The sample shows a few million clones, around 90% of them seen only once. The specimen was naive CD4+ T cells from PBMCs. Sample subset: CD45RA+ positively selected. All receptors derive from a man aged 18 to 29 in good health. Some clones in this sample may be carry-over from other donors' samples.

The chain has TRBV28 and TRBJ1-5; the D gene is possibly TRBD1 (5 bases). Trimming shortened V by 7 bases and J by 7 bases, and 20 bases separated the two germline ends. The V gene's germline CDR1 is MDHEN and CDR2 SYDVKM. The CDR3 length is 15 residues. The CDR3 loop reads CASTTRTPRGQPQHF. The CDR3 DNA reads TGTGCCAGCACCACCCGGACCCCGAGGGGACAGCCCCAGCATTTT.

The genes are TRBV7-9 and TRBJ1-1; D is possibly TRBD1 (5 bases). V lost 1 base and J 0 bases, leaving 12 bases between the germline ends. The CDR3 runs 16 residues. CDR1 and CDR2 (germline): SEHNR, FQNEAQ (reference sequence). This CDR3 reads CASSLGWGRLNTEAFF. As DNA, the CDR3 is TGTGCCAGCAGCTTAGGATGGGGGAGATTGAACACTGAAGCTTTCTTT.

A word on this clone: Other nucleotide sequences in the sample specify the same CDR3. The chain employs TRBV25-1 and TRBJ2-7; the D gene is possibly TRBD1 (6 bases). V dropped 1 base and J dropped 4 bases, with 8 bases sitting between them. CDR1 is MGHDK and CDR2 is SYGVNS in the germline V gene. CDR3 length: 13 amino acids. As DNA, the CDR3 is TGTGCCAGCAGTGAATCTGGGACATACGAGCAGTACTTC. It yields the protein CASSESGTYEQYF.

This chain links TRBV27 with TRBJ2-6; maybe TRBD2 (7 bases). This CDR3 spans 19 amino acids. Germline values: CDR1 MNHEY, CDR2 SMNVEV (reference sequence). V gave up 5 bases and J gave up 0 bases, with 20 bases separating them. DNA for the CDR3: TGTGCCAGCAGTCCATGGGGGGGCAGGGCTTACTCTGGGGCCAACGTCCTGACTTTC. This encodes CASSPWGGRAYSGANVLTF.

The rearrangement joins TRBV19 to TRBJ2-7; D perhaps matches TRBD1 (6 bases). Germline V lookup: CDR1 LNHDA, CDR2 SQIVND (reference sequence). The V end lost 5 bases, the J end lost 2 bases, and 13 bases lay between the germline ends. This CDR3 is built from 14 residues. Here the CDR3 reads CASSPTTGTYEQYF. In DNA form, the CDR3 reads TGTGCCAGTAGTCCGACGACAGGAACCTACGAGCAGTACTTC.

Concerning this clone itself: The same CDR3 is also encoded by other DNA sequences in this sample. The chain recombines TRBV7-3 with TRBJ1-1; unclear D gene. This CDR3 has 13 residues. The germline V and J ends were trimmed by 2 bases and 1 base, with 5 bases remaining between them. Germline V gene lookup returns CDR1 SGHTA and CDR2 FQGTGA. The CDR3 DNA reads TGTGCCAGCAGCTTACGTAGGAACACTGAAGCTTTCTTT. Encoded protein: CASSLRRNTEAFF.

For this clone: This specimen includes other DNA sequences encoding the same CDR3. The chain has TRBV9 and TRBJ2-5; the D gene is possibly TRBD2 (8 bases). V dropped 0 bases and J dropped 5 bases, with 11 bases sitting between them. The germline CDR1 and CDR2 sequences are SGDLS and YYNGEE. The CDR3 consists of 14 residues. The DNA of the CDR3 is TGTGCCAGCAGCGTAGCGGGAGGGGGCGAGACCCAGTACTTC. It translates to CASSVAGGGETQYF.

CDR3 sequence (DNA): TGTGCCAGCAGCTTGGTAGTCGGGACCCAGTACTTC. Amino acid sequence: CASSLVVGTQYF. The chain links TRBV5-6 to TRBJ2-5; D is ambiguous. Germline V gene lookup returns CDR1 SGHDT and CDR2 YYEEEE. The CDR3 totals 12 residues. V was clipped by 0 bases and J by 7 bases, with 7 bases between them. The entire variable domain, with the rest obtained from reference TRBV5-6 and TRBJ2-5, is as follows: DAGVTQSPTHLIKTRGQQVTLRCSPKSGHDTVSWYQQALGQGPQFIFQYYEEEERQRGNFPDRFSGHQFPNYSSELNVNALLLGDSALYLCASSLVVGTQYFGPGTRLLVL.

This clone showed up just a few times. Additional DNA sequences in this sample encode the identical CDR3. The chain combines TRBV14 with TRBJ1-1; no clear D. Trimming left V 1 base short and J 0 bases short, with 3 bases between. This CDR3 has 13 residues. Looked up from germline, CDR1 is SGHDN and CDR2 is FVKESK. CDR3 bases: TGTGCCAGCAGCCAAGGGGTGAACACTGAAGCTTTCTTT. It is translated as CASSQGVNTEAFF.

The chain links TRBV5-1 to TRBJ2-2; weak D call: TRBD1 (6 bases). V dropped 1 base and J dropped 1 base, with 11 bases sitting between them. Germline V gene lookup returns CDR1 SGHRS and CDR2 YFSETQ. The CDR3 is 16 amino acids. CDR3 DNA sequence: TGCGCCAGCAGCTTGCAAGGGGGAGAGAACACCGGGGAGCTGTTTTTT. Amino acids: CASSLQGGENTGELFF.

This clone appeared once. The V and J genes are TRBV9 and TRBJ2-5; D tentatively reads TRBD1 or TRBD2 (5 bases each). CDR3 length: 15 residues. Germline CDR1 and CDR2: SGDLS and YYNGEE. Trimming stripped 0 bases from V and 0 bases from J, with 9 bases between. Here the CDR3 reads CASSVGLGDQETQYF. The CDR3 DNA is TGTGCCAGCAGCGTAGGGCTGGGGGACCAAGAGACCCAGTACTTC.

J is TRBJ1-2 and V is TRBV28; a weak D match, TRBD1 (6 bases). The CDR3 totals 15 residues. Germline values: CDR1 MDHEN, CDR2 SYDVKM. V lost 5 bases to trimming and J lost 0 bases, with 13 bases between them. The CDR3 spells CASSAGDTTNYGYTF. The CDR3 nucleotides are TGTGCCAGCAGTGCCGGGGACACTACTAACTATGGCTACACCTTC.

V is TRBV19 and J is TRBJ2-5, with a weak D call TRBD2 (6 bases). Trimming stripped 0 bases from V and 0 bases from J, with 8 bases between. The CDR3 runs to 15 residues. Germline loops: CDR1 LNHDA, CDR2 SQIVND (reference sequence). CDR3 nucleotide sequence: TGTGCCAGTAGTATAGACGGGACTTACCAAGAGACCCAGTACTTC. It is translated as CASSIDGTYQETQYF.

Regarding this clone: The sample carries other DNA sequences with the same CDR3. The genes are TRBV5-4 and TRBJ2-7; either TRBD1 or TRBD2 may supply D (6 bases each). Trimming removed 0 bases from V and 4 bases from J, with 14 bases in between. The CDR3 contains 15 residues. Germline CDR1 reads SGHNT; CDR2 reads YYREEE (reference sequence). The CDR3 DNA is TGTGCCAGCAGCTTGGCCGGGGGCGGTGGATACGAGCAGTACTTC. Translation: CASSLAGGGGYEQYF.

The chain has TRBV7-6 and TRBJ2-6; D is uncertain. The CDR3 runs to 13 residues. Germline assignment: CDR1 SGHVS and CDR2 FNYEAQ. Between the trimmed V and J ends, which lost 1 base and 3 bases, there was a span of 1 base. DNA of the CDR3: TGTGCCAGCAGCTTAGTTGGGGCCAACGTCCTGACTTTC. Protein product: CASSLVGANVLTF.

This clone showed up just a few times. V usage is TRBV20-1 and J usage is TRBJ1-5; D is ambiguous. Trimming took 5 bases from V and 6 from J, leaving 8 bases between them. Germline lookup yields CDR1 DFQATT and CDR2 SNEGSKA (reference sequence). This CDR3 is 11 amino acids long. CDR3 nucleotide sequence: TGCAGTGCTCTGGATGGTCAGCCCCAGCATTTT. Its protein product is CSALDGQPQHF.